This record looks at one TCR beta chain sequence and its context. Its antigen is currently unknown. Per the germline V gene, CDR1 is LNHDA and CDR2 is SQIVND (reference sequence). This CDR3 contains 16 residues. Trimming cost V 4 bases and J 0 bases, with 13 bases left between them. The record originates from a study of vaccination effects on CD4 cells after COVID-19. Sequenced by immunoSEQ multiplex PCR; TCRdb stores in-frame clones only, minus some. The sample yields just under 65,000 clones, 75% seen once. Viral peptide pools were used in the ViraFEST assay to expand antigen-specific CD4+ T cells, and sequencing came afterward. At the end of around eleven days of culture, CD4+ T cells were isolated. Vaccinees lacked prior SARS-CoV-2 infection and tested negative for nucleocapsid antibodies. Study findings and constraints: Healthy vaccinees had only 1 of 255 vaccine-induced clones cross-react with common cold coronaviruses. Marked clonal contraction was seen late after vaccination (in both infection- and vaccine-induced clones).

The sequenced sample was CD4+ T cells from PBMCs cultured with HCoV-OC43 spike peptides, obtained before COVID-19 vaccination. Subset in this sample: HCoV-OC43 spike overlapping peptide pool stimulation. This chain uses TRBV19 with TRBJ1-5; D is unresolved. The TCR sequence derives from a human donor who received a COVID-19 vaccine. In nucleotides, the CDR3 is TGTGCCAGTAGTACCCCAGCCTCCTATAGCAATCAGCCCCAGCATTTT. This translates into CASSTPASYSNQPQHF.